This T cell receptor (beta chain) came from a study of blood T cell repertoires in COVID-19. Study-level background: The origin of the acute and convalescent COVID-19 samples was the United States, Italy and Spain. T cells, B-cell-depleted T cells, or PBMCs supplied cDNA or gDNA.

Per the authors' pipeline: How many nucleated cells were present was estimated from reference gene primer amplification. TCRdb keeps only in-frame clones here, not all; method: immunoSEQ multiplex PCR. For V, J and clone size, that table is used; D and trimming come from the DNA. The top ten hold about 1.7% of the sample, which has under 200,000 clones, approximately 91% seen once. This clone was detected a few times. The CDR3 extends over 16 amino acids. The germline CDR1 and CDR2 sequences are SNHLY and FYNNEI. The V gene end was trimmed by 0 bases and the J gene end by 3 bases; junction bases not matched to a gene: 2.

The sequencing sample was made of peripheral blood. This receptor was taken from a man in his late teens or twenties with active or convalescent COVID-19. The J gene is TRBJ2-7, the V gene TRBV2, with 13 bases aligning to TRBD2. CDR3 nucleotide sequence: TGTGCCAGCAGTGAAGCGGGGACTAGCGGGGACTACGAGCAGTACTTC. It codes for CASSEAGTSGDYEQYF.